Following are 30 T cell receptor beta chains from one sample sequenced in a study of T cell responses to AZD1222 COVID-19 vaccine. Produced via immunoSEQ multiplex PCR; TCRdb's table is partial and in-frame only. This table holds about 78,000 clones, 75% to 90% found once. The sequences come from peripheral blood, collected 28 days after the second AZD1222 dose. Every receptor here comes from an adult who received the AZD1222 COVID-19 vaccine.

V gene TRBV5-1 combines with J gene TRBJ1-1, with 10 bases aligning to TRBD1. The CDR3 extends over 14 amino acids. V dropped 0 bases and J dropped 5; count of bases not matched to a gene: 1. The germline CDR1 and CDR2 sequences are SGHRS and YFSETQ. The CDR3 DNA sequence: TGCGCCAGCAGCTTGGGACAGGGGGCAACTGAAGCTTTCTTT. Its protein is CASSLGQGATEAFF. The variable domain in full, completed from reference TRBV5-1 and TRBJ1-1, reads KAGVTQTPRYLIKTRGQQVTLSCSPISGHRSVSWYQQTPGQGLQFLFEYFSETQRNKGNFPGRFSGRQFSNSRSEMNVSTLELGDSALYLCASSLGQGATEAFFGQGTRLTVV.

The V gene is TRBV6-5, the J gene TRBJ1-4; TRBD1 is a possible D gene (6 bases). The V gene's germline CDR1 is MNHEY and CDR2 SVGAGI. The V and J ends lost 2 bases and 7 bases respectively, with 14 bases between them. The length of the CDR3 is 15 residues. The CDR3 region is CASSYGGGEFEKLFF. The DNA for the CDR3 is TGTGCCAGCAGTTACGGAGGGGGAGAATTTGAAAAACTGTTTTTT.

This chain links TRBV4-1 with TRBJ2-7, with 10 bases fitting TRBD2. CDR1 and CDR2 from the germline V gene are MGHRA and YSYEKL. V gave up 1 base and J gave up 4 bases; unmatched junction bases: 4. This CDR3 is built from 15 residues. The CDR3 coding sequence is TGCGCCAGCAGCCAAGTGCTAGCGGGGGAATACGAGCAGTACTTC. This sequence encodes CASSQVLAGEYEQYF.

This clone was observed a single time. Here the CDR3 reads CASRTSGGDTDTQYF. The CDR3 bases are TGTGCCAGTAGGACTAGCGGGGGCGACACAGATACGCAGTATTTT. The chain combines TRBV19 with TRBJ2-3; 12 nucleotides match TRBD2. Trimming at V came to 6 bases and at J to 2 bases, leaving 3 bases not matched to a gene. The germline gives CDR1 LNHDA, CDR2 SQIVND (reference sequence). The CDR3 runs 15 residues. Full variable domain (outside the CDR3, taken from reference TRBV19 and TRBJ2-3): DGGITQSPKYLFRKEGQNVTLSCEQNLNHDAMYWYRQDPGQGLRLIYYSQIVNDFQKGDIAEGYSVSREKKESFPLTVTSAQKNPTAFYLCASRTSGGDTDTQYFGPGTRLTVL.

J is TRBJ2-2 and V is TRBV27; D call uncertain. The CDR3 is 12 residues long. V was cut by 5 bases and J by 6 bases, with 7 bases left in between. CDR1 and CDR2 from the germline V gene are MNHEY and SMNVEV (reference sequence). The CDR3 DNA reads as TGTGCCAGCAGTCTTTCAGCCGGGGAGCTGTTTTTT. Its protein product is CASSLSAGELFF.

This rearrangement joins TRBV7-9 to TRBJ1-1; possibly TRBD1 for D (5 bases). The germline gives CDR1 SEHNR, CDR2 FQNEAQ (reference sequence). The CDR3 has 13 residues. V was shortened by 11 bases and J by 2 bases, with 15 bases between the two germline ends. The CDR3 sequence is CAGAQGRNTEAFF. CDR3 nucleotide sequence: TGTGCCGGAGCTCAGGGTCGCAACACTGAAGCTTTCTTT.

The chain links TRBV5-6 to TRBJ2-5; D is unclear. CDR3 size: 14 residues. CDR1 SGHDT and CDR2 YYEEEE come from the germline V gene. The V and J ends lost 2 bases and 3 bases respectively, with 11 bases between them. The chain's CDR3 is CASSFQETKETQYF. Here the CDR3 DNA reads TGTGCCAGCAGCTTTCAGGAAACCAAAGAGACCCAGTACTTC. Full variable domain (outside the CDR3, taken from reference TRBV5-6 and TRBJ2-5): DAGVTQSPTHLIKTRGQQVTLRCSPKSGHDTVSWYQQALGQGPQFIFQYYEEEERQRGNFPDRFSGHQFPNYSSELNVNALLLGDSALYLCASSFQETKETQYFGPGTRLLVL.

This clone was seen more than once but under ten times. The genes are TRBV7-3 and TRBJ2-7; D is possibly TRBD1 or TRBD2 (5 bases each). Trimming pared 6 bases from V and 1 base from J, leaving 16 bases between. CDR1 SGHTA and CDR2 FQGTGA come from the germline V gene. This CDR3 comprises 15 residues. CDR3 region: CASSPTGLTSYEQYF. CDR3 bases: TGTGCCAGCAGTCCCACGGGGCTAACTTCCTACGAGCAGTACTTC.

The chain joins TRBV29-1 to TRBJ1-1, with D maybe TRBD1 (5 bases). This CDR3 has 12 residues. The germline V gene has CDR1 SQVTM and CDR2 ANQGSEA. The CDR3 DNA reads TGCAGGGCCGGGGGGATGAACACTGAAGCTTTCTTT. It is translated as CRAGGMNTEAFF. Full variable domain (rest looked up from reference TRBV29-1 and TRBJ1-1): SAVISQKPSRDICQRGTSLTIQCQVDSQVTMMFWYRQQPGQSLTLIATANQGSEATYESGFVIDKFPISRPNLTFSTLTVSNMSPEDSSIYLCRAGGMNTEAFFGQGTRLTVV.

The CDR3 region is CASRSRGVRRDLDDEQFF. The CDR3 nucleotides read TGTGCCAGTAGGTCAAGGGGAGTCCGCAGGGACTTGGACGATGAGCAGTTCTTC. The genes are TRBV19 and TRBJ2-1; D is perhaps TRBD2 (6 bases). The V end lost 6 bases, the J end lost 8 bases, and 29 bases lay between the germline ends. Germline V lookup: CDR1 LNHDA, CDR2 SQIVND (reference sequence). The CDR3 length is 18 residues.

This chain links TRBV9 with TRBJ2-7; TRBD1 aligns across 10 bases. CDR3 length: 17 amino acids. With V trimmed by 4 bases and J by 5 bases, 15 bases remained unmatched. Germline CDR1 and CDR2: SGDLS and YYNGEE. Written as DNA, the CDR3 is TGTGCCAGCAGCCCCCGAGGGGACAGGGGAGGAAGGCACGAGCAGTACTTC. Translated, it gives CASSPRGDRGGRHEQYF.

In DNA, the CDR3 is TGTGCCAGCAGTCGCGAGGGCGCGGGGGGCTCCAGGGAGACCCAGTACTTC. Translated, it gives CASSREGAGGSRETQYF. The chain carries TRBV6-2 or TRBV6-3 and TRBJ2-5; 8 nucleotides align to TRBD2. After removal of 5 bases from V and 5 bases from J, the junction contained 16 bases not matched to a gene. The germline V gene has CDR1 MNHEY and CDR2 SVGEGT. This CDR3 has 17 amino acids.

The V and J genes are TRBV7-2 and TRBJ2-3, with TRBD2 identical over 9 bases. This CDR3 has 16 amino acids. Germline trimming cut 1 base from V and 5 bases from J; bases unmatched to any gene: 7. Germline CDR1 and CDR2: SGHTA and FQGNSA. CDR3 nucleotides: TGTGCCAGCAGCTTAGTCCTGCGGGGGGGCAGAGATACGCAGTATTTT. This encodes CASSLVLRGGRDTQYF.

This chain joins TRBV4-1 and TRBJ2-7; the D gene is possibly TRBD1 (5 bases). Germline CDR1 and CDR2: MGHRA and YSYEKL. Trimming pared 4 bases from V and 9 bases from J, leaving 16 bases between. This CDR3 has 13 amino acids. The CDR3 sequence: CASSPLARERQYF. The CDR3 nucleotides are TGCGCCAGCAGCCCCTTAGCCAGGGAAAGGCAGTACTTC.

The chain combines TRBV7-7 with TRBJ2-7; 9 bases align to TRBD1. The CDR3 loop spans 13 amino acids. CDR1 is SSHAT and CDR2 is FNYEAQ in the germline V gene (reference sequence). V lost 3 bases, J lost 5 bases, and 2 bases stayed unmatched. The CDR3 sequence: CASSFTGGDEQYF. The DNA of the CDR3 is TGTGCCAGCAGCTTCACAGGGGGCGACGAGCAGTACTTC.

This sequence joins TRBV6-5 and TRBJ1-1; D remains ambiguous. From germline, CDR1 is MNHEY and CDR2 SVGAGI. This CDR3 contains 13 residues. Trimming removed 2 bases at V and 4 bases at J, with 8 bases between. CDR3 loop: CASSYRQSTEAFF. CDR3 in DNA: TGTGCCAGCAGTTACCGGCAGAGCACTGAAGCTTTCTTT.

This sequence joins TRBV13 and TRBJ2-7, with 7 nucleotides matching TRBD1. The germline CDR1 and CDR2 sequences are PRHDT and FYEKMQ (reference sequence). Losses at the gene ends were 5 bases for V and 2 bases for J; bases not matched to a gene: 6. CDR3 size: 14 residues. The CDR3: CASSPRQGAYEQYF. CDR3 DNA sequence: TGTGCCAGCAGCCCCCGACAGGGAGCCTACGAGCAGTACTTC.

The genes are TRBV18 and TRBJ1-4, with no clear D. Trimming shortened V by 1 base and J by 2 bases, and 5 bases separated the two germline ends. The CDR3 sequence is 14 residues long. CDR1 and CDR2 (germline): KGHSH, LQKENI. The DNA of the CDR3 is TGTGCCAGCTCACCACGTCAGACTAATGAAAAACTGTTTTTT. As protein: CASSPRQTNEKLFF.

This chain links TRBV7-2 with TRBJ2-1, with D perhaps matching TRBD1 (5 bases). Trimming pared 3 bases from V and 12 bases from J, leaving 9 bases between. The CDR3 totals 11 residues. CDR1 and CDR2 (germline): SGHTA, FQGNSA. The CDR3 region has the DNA TGTGCCAGCAGCTTCAGGGTGGTGCAGTTCTTC. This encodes CASSFRVVQFF. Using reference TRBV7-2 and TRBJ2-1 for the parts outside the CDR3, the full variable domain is GAGVSQSPSNKVTEKGKDVELRCDPISGHTALYWYRQSLGQGLEFLIYFQGNSAPDKSGLPSDRFSAERTGGSVSTLTIQRTQQEDSAVYLCASSFRVVQFFGPGTRLTVL.

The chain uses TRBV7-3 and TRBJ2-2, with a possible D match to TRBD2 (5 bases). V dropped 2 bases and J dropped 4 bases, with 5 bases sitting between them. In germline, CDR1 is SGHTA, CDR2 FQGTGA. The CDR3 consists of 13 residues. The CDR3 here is CASSLAGTGELFF. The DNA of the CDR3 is TGTGCCAGCAGCTTAGCGGGCACCGGGGAGCTGTTTTTT.

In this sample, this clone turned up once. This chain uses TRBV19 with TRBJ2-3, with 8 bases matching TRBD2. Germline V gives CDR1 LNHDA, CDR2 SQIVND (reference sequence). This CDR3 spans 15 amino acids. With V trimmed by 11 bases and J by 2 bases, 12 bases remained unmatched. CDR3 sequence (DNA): TGTGCCCCCTCGGGGGGGTGGGTTCACACAGATACGCAGTATTTT. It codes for CAPSGGWVHTDTQYF.

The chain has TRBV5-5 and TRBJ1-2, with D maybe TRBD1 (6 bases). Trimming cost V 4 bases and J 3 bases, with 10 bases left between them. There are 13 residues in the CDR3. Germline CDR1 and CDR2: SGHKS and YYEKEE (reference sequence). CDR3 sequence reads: CASSPQGDYGYTF. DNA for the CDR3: TGTGCCAGCAGCCCACAGGGTGACTATGGCTACACCTTC.

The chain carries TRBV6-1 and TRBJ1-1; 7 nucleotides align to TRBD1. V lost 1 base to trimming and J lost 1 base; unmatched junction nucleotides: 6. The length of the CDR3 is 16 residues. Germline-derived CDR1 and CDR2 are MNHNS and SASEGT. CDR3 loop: CASSEDRGRWNTEAFF. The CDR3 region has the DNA TGTGCCAGCAGTGAAGACAGGGGTCGTTGGAACACTGAAGCTTTCTTT.

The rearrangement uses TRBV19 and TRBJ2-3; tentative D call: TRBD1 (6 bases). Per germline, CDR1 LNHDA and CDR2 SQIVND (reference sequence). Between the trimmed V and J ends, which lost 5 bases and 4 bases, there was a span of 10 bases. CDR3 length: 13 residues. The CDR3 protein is CASSVQGSDTQYF. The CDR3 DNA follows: TGTGCCAGTAGTGTACAGGGCTCAGATACGCAGTATTTT.

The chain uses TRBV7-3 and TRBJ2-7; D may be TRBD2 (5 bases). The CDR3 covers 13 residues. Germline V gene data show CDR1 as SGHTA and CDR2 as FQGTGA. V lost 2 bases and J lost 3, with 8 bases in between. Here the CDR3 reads CASSLGAGYEQYF. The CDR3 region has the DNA TGTGCCAGCAGCTTAGGTGCGGGCTACGAGCAGTACTTC. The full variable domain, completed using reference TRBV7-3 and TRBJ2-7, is GAGVSQTPSNKVTEKGKYVELRCDPISGHTALYWYRQSLGQGPEFLIYFQGTGAADDSGLPNDRFFAVRPEGSVSTLKIQRTERGDSAVYLCASSLGAGYEQYFGPGTRLTVT.

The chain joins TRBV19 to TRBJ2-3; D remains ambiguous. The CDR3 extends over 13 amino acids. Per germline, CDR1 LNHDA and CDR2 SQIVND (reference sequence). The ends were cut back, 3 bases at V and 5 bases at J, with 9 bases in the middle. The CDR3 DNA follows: TGTGCCAGTAGTATGCGTCGGGTAGATACGCAGTATTTT. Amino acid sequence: CASSMRRVDTQYF. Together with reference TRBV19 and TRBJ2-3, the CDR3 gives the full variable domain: DGGITQSPKYLFRKEGQNVTLSCEQNLNHDAMYWYRQDPGQGLRLIYYSQIVNDFQKGDIAEGYSVSREKKESFPLTVTSAQKNPTAFYLCASSMRRVDTQYFGPGTRLTVL.

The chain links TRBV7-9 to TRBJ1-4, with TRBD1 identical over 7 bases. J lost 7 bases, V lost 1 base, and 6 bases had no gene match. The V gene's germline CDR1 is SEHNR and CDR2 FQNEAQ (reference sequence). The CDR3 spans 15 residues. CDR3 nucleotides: TGTGCCAGCAGCTTAGTGTCCGGGACAGCTGAAAAACTGTTTTTT. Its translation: CASSLVSGTAEKLFF.

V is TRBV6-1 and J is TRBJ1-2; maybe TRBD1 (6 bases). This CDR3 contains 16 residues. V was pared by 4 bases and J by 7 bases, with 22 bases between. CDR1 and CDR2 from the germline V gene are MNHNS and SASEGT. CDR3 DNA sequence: TGTGCCAGCAGTGGCTCGAGGCGGACAGCCTCTAGTGGCTACACCTTC. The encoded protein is CASSGSRRTASSGYTF.

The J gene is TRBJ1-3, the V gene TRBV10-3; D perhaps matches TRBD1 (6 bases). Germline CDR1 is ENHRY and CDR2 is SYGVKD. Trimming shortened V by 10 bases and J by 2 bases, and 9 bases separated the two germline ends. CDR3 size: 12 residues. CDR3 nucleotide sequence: TGTGCCACTACAGGGACTGGAAACACCATATATTTT. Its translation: CATTGTGNTIYF.

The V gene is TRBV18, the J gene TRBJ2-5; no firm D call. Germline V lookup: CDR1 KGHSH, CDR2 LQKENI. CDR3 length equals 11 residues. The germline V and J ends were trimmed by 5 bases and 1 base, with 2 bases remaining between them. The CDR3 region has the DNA TGTGCCAGCTCATCCCAAGAGACCCAGTACTTC. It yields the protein CASSSQETQYF.